The source of this T cell receptor beta chain is a study of T cells in Graves' hyperthyroidism and ophthalmopathy. About the research overall: Staff took peripheral blood when the initial diagnosis was made, before any treatment began.

With 3 bases clipped from V and 5 bases from J, the junction kept 15 bases outside the gene matches. This CDR3 contains 18 residues. RNA transcripts served as the template for amplifying TCR beta CDR3 regions. First-round RT-PCR of the TCR CDR3 relied on the HTBI primer set. Using its own MiXCR run on the multiplex PCR reads, TCRdb lists one record per CDR3 protein. Here the sample spans 300,000 to 350,000 distinct CDR3 sequences, approximately 15% being singletons. Any patient presenting with uncontrolled infection, other autoimmune disease, pregnancy or lactation was left out. This clonotype appeared many times.

This clonotype originated in a woman in her 30s with Graves' hyperthyroidism. The specimen sequenced was blood. This rearrangement joins TRBV12-3 or TRBV12-4 to TRBJ2-5; 10 nucleotides match TRBD1. This chain's CDR3 is CASSFLVPRDRGYETQYF. CDR3 nucleotide sequence: TGTGCCAGCAGTTTCCTAGTTCCCCGGGACAGGGGATATGAGACCCAGTACTTC.